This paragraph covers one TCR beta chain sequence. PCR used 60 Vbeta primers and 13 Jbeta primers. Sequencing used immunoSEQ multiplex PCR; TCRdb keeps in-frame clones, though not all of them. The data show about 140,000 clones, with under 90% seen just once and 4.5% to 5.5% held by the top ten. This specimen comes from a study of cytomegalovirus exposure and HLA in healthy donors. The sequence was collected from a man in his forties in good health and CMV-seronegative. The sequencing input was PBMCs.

The CDR3 coding sequence is TGTGCCAGCAGTACTAGCGGGGACCGCACAGATACGCAGTATTTT. Amino acids: CASSTSGDRTDTQYF. The rearrangement links TRBV9 to TRBJ2-3; 10 bases line up with TRBD2. Looked up from germline, CDR1 is SGDLS and CDR2 is YYNGEE. The V segment lost 5 bases and the J segment 1 base; nucleotides outside the gene matches: 4. This CDR3 contains 15 residues.